A selection of T cell receptor beta chains follows, all from one sample in a study of blood T cell repertoires in COVID-19. The method was immunoSEQ multiplex PCR; TCRdb's version includes in-frame clones alone and lacks a portion of them. Of around 150,000 clones listed, over 75% are singletons. Sequenced: PBMCs or T cells enriched from blood (not recorded which). The receptor source for this set is a woman aged 45-59 years who had recovered from COVID-19. Each CDR3 is given with its conserved first and last residue. The D gene is left open where the match is weak. Clone size is not always given. Where it is, it says once, few, many or a class for expanded clones.

V: TRBV5-1
length: 15
J: TRBJ2-2
size: .
D: .
CDR3: CASSPGGGPPGELFF
DNA: TGCGCCAGCAGCCCTGGGGGAGGACCCCCCGGGGAGCTGTTTTTT

V: TRBV6-5
length: 13
J: TRBJ2-7
size: .
D: .
CDR3: CASSYSGSYEQYF
DNA: TGTGCCAGCAGTTACTCGGGCAGCTACGAGCAGTACTTC

V: TRBV14
length: 15
J: TRBJ1-4
size: .
D: TRBD1
CDR3: CASSQRTGVDEKLFF
DNA: TGTGCCAGCAGCCAAAGGACAGGGGTGGACGAAAAACTGTTTTTT

V: TRBV4-1
length: 13
J: TRBJ2-7
size: .
D: TRBD1
CDR3: CASSTDRAYEQYF
DNA: TGCGCCAGCAGCACCGACAGGGCGTACGAGCAGTACTTC

V: TRBV30
length: 14
J: TRBJ1-5
size: once
D: .
CDR3: CAWRPPGGNQPQHF
DNA: TGTGCCTGGAGACCGCCGGGGGGGAATCAGCCCCAGCATTTT

V: TRBV30
length: 14
J: TRBJ1-5
size: .
D: .
CDR3: CAWSVGDSNQPQHF
DNA: TGTGCCTGGAGTGTCGGGGATAGCAATCAGCCCCAGCATTTT

V: TRBV3-1/TRBV3-2
length: 16
J: TRBJ2-5
size: .
D: TRBD2
CDR3: CASSRLAGGAQETQYF
DNA: TGTGCCAGCAGCAGACTAGCGGGAGGGGCCCAAGAGACCCAGTACTTC

V: TRBV3-1/TRBV3-2
length: 17
J: TRBJ1-2
size: once
D: TRBD1
CDR3: CASSQALGRDRANGYTF
DNA: TGTGCCAGCAGCCAAGCCTTAGGAAGGGACAGGGCTAATGGCTACACCTTC

V: TRBV3-1/TRBV3-2
length: 15
J: TRBJ1-3
size: .
D: .
CDR3: CASSQSQGPGNTIYF
DNA: TGTGCCAGCAGCCAATCACAGGGCCCTGGAAACACCATATATTTT

V: TRBV7-2
length: 15
J: TRBJ1-4
size: .
D: TRBD1
CDR3: CASSLETGAREKLFF
DNA: TGTGCCAGCAGCCTTGAGACAGGGGCAAGGGAAAAACTGTTTTTT

V: TRBV28
length: 18
J: TRBJ2-2
size: .
D: TRBD1
CDR3: CASSTDRGRPGLTGELFF
DNA: TGTGCCAGCAGCACGGACAGGGGGCGCCCCGGGTTGACCGGGGAGCTGTTTTTT

V: TRBV7-9
length: 12
J: TRBJ1-1
size: few
D: .
CDR3: CASSSRGTEAFF
DNA: TGTGCCAGCAGCTCCAGGGGAACTGAAGCTTTCTTT

V: TRBV9
length: 16
J: TRBJ1-3
size: .
D: .
CDR3: CASSSTGLGPGNTIYF
DNA: TGTGCCAGCAGCTCGACTGGATTGGGGCCGGGAAACACCATATATTTT

V: TRBV3-1/TRBV3-2
length: 14
J: TRBJ2-3
size: .
D: .
CDR3: CASKLGRSTDTQYF
DNA: TGTGCCAGCAAACTAGGACGAAGCACAGATACGCAGTATTTT

V: TRBV29-1
length: 15
J: TRBJ2-3
size: .
D: TRBD2
CDR3: CSVDGWRESTDTQYF
DNA: TGCAGCGTTGACGGTTGGCGGGAGAGCACAGATACGCAGTATTTT

V: TRBV19
length: 14
J: TRBJ2-3
size: .
D: TRBD2
CDR3: CASSTRDYGAAQYF
DNA: TGTGCCAGTAGTACTCGGGACTATGGCGCGGCGCAGTATTTT

V: TRBV19
length: 18
J: TRBJ1-4
size: .
D: .
CDR3: CASSMKSTGVATNEKLFF
DNA: TGTGCCAGTAGTATGAAGTCGACAGGCGTCGCAACTAATGAAAAACTGTTTTTT

V: TRBV3-1/TRBV3-2
length: 15
J: TRBJ2-3
size: once
D: TRBD1
CDR3: CASSHMRQGSDTQYF
DNA: TGTGCCAGCAGTCACATGAGACAGGGGTCAGATACGCAGTATTTT

V: TRBV19
length: 15
J: TRBJ1-3
size: .
D: .
CDR3: CASSWQGGSGNTIYF
DNA: TGTGCCAGTAGTTGGCAGGGCGGCTCTGGAAACACCATATATTTT

V: TRBV10-1
length: 18
J: TRBJ1-2
size: .
D: TRBD1
CDR3: CASSEAGQGNPLLYGYTF
DNA: TGCGCCAGCAGTGAGGCGGGACAGGGAAACCCTCTACTTTATGGCTACACCTTC

V: TRBV19
length: 14
J: TRBJ1-2
size: .
D: TRBD1
CDR3: CASNGPGQGSGYTF
DNA: TGTGCCAGTAATGGCCCGGGACAGGGAAGTGGCTACACCTTC

V: TRBV29-1
length: 11
J: TRBJ2-3
size: .
D: .
CDR3: CSVDRADTQYF
DNA: TGCAGCGTTGACAGGGCAGATACGCAGTATTTT

V: TRBV5-1
length: 17
J: TRBJ1-1
size: .
D: TRBD1
CDR3: CASSLALTGDRSTEAFF
DNA: TGCGCCAGCAGCTTGGCCTTGACAGGGGATAGGTCAACTGAAGCTTTCTTT

V: TRBV5-8
length: 16
J: TRBJ1-1
size: .
D: TRBD1
CDR3: CASSLGTGLGGRAAFF
DNA: TGTGCCAGCAGCCTCGGGACAGGACTCGGCGGTCGTGCGGCTTTCTTT

V: TRBV6-5
length: 14
J: TRBJ1-5
size: .
D: TRBD1
CDR3: CASSRGRQGQPQHF
DNA: TGTGCCAGCAGTCGCGGACGACAGGGGCAGCCCCAGCATTTT

V: TRBV11-3
length: 14
J: TRBJ1-1
size: .
D: TRBD1
CDR3: CASSARQGNPEAFF
DNA: TGTGCCAGCAGCGCGAGACAGGGTAACCCTGAAGCTTTCTTT

V: TRBV2
length: 14
J: TRBJ1-5
size: many
D: .
CDR3: CASRAGSRNQPQHF
DNA: TGTGCCAGCAGGGCAGGGTCCAGGAATCAGCCCCAGCATTTT

V: TRBV5-6
length: 11
J: TRBJ2-5
size: .
D: .
CDR3: CASSLAGNSHF
DNA: TGTGCCAGCAGCTTGGCCGGGAACTCGCACTTC

V: TRBV7-6
length: 15
J: TRBJ2-2
size: .
D: TRBD2
CDR3: CASSSGTRNTGELFF
DNA: TGTGCCAGCAGTTCCGGGACTAGGAACACCGGGGAGCTGTTTTTT

V: TRBV2
length: 15
J: TRBJ1-5
size: .
D: .
CDR3: CASSEALVRNQPQHF
DNA: TGTGCCAGCAGTGAAGCGCTTGTCCGGAATCAGCCCCAGCATTTT

V: TRBV6-5
length: 15
J: TRBJ1-3
size: .
D: TRBD1
CDR3: CASRVNWDSGNTIYF
DNA: TGTGCCAGCAGGGTCAATTGGGACAGTGGAAACACCATATATTTT

V: TRBV27
length: 14
J: TRBJ1-5
size: .
D: .
CDR3: CASSSAGEAQPQHF
DNA: TGTGCCAGCAGTTCGGCCGGGGAGGCTCAGCCCCAGCATTTT

V: TRBV2
length: 12
J: TRBJ2-7
size: .
D: TRBD1
CDR3: CASTPTGFEQYF
DNA: TGTGCCAGCACCCCGACAGGGTTCGAGCAGTACTTC

V: TRBV19
length: 14
J: TRBJ2-5
size: .
D: .
CDR3: CASSETRRGETQYF
DNA: TGTGCCAGTAGTGAGACTAGACGGGGAGAGACCCAGTACTTC

V: TRBV27
length: 14
J: TRBJ1-5
size: .
D: .
CDR3: CASSLHRANQPQHF
DNA: TGTGCCAGCAGTTTACACAGGGCGAATCAGCCCCAGCATTTT

V: TRBV7-8
length: 16
J: TRBJ2-7
size: few
D: TRBD2
CDR3: CASSKRLAGAGYEQYF
DNA: TGTGCCAGCAGCAAACGACTAGCGGGAGCGGGCTACGAGCAGTACTTC

V: TRBV30
length: 17
J: TRBJ2-2
size: .
D: TRBD2
CDR3: CAWSAPLAGGPIGELFF
DNA: TGTGCCTGGAGTGCCCCACTAGCGGGAGGGCCGATCGGGGAGCTGTTTTTT

V: TRBV5-1
length: 15
J: TRBJ2-1
size: .
D: TRBD2
CDR3: CASSRIAGEGNEQFF
DNA: TGCGCCAGCAGCCGCATAGCGGGAGAGGGGAATGAGCAGTTCTTC

V: TRBV9
length: 15
J: TRBJ1-6
size: .
D: TRBD1
CDR3: CASSVQDRGDSPLHF
DNA: TGTGCCAGCAGCGTACAGGACAGGGGAGATTCACCCCTCCACTTT

V: TRBV10-3
length: 15
J: TRBJ2-1
size: few
D: TRBD2
CDR3: CAISKTSGGFDEQFF
DNA: TGTGCCATCAGTAAGACTAGCGGGGGGTTCGATGAGCAGTTCTTC

V: TRBV6-5
length: 14
J: TRBJ2-7
size: .
D: .
CDR3: CASSYGQDTYEQYF
DNA: TGTGCCAGCAGTTACGGTCAGGACACCTACGAGCAGTACTTC

V: TRBV13
length: 17
J: TRBJ2-1
size: .
D: TRBD1
CDR3: CASSQNQGTGGRDEQFF
DNA: TGTGCCAGCAGCCAAAACCAGGGGACAGGGGGCAGGGATGAGCAGTTCTTC

V: TRBV7-9
length: 12
J: TRBJ2-7
size: .
D: .
CDR3: CASSFSGVEQYF
DNA: TGTGCCAGCAGCTTCTCGGGGGTTGAGCAGTACTTC

V: TRBV4-2
length: 18
J: TRBJ1-4
size: few
D: TRBD1
CDR3: CASSQDTGQGTTNEKLFF
DNA: TGTGCCAGCAGCCAAGATACCGGACAGGGAACAACTAATGAAAAACTGTTTTTT

V: TRBV24-1
length: 18
J: TRBJ2-1
size: .
D: TRBD2
CDR3: CATSEGEGSGGDSLNPFF
DNA: TGTGCCACCAGTGAGGGAGAGGGTAGCGGGGGGGATTCGTTGAACCCGTTCTTC

V: TRBV2
length: 14
J: TRBJ1-1
size: .
D: .
CDR3: CASRDLGRETEAFF
DNA: TGTGCCAGCAGGGACCTTGGACGGGAGACTGAAGCTTTCTTT

V: TRBV11-1
length: 15
J: TRBJ2-7
size: .
D: .
CDR3: CASGGGEDRSYEQYF
DNA: TGTGCCAGCGGAGGTGGGGAGGATCGATCCTACGAGCAGTACTTC

V: TRBV30
length: 13
J: TRBJ1-3
size: .
D: .
CDR3: CAWGTGRGNTIYF
DNA: TGTGCCTGGGGAACAGGGCGAGGAAACACCATATATTTT

V: TRBV5-1
length: 16
J: TRBJ2-6
size: .
D: .
CDR3: CASSLLAGTGANVLTF
DNA: TGCGCCAGCAGCTTGTTGGCAGGGACTGGGGCCAACGTCCTGACTTTC

V: TRBV30
length: 12
J: TRBJ1-1
size: .
D: .
CDR3: CAWNRGNTEAFF
DNA: TGTGCCTGGAACCGGGGGAACACTGAAGCTTTCTTT

V: TRBV27
length: 16
J: TRBJ2-3
size: .
D: TRBD2
CDR3: CASSSRLATKGDTQYF
DNA: TGTGCCAGCAGTTCCCGACTAGCGACAAAAGGGGATACGCAGTATTTT

V: TRBV5-6
length: 13
J: TRBJ2-2
size: .
D: .
CDR3: CASSYGITGELFF
DNA: TGTGCCAGCAGCTACGGGATCACCGGGGAGCTGTTTTTT

V: TRBV28
length: 13
J: TRBJ2-1
size: .
D: TRBD2
CDR3: CASTGSGNGEQFF
DNA: TGTGCCAGCACTGGTAGCGGGAACGGTGAGCAGTTCTTC

V: TRBV28
length: 16
J: TRBJ1-2
size: once
D: TRBD1
CDR3: CASSFRRGRGNYGYTF
DNA: TGTGCCAGCAGTTTCAGGAGGGGCAGGGGGAATTATGGCTACACCTTC